A single sample gave rise to the 32 T cell receptor beta chains below, sequenced in a study of T cell responses to AZD1222 COVID-19 vaccine. The protocol was immunoSEQ multiplex PCR, while the TCRdb copy is restricted to in-frame clones and leaves out a portion. The sample has 90,000 to 100,000 clones, about 85% seen once. Sequencing was performed on peripheral blood, taken on day 0 of AZD1222 vaccination. The receptors here all came from an adult in good health.

This chain joins TRBV7-8 and TRBJ2-7; D is ambiguous. CDR3 size: 14 residues. V was trimmed by 1 base and J by 3 bases, leaving 10 bases between them. The V gene's germline CDR1 is SGHVS and CDR2 FQNEAQ. CDR3 in amino acids: CASSLGLGSYEQYV. The CDR3 DNA reads as TGTGCCAGCAGCTTAGGCCTAGGCAGCTACGAGCAGTACGTC.

This rearrangement joins TRBV18 to TRBJ1-1, with a possible D match to TRBD1 (5 bases). Germline assignment: CDR1 KGHSH and CDR2 LQKENI. Trimming took 5 bases from V and 4 from J, leaving 14 bases between them. The CDR3 has 14 amino acids. The CDR3 DNA is TGTGCCAGCTCAACTGGATTAGGGGTCACTGAAGCTTTCTTT. Its translation is CASSTGLGVTEAFF.

This clone was observed a few times. The V gene is TRBV19, the J gene TRBJ2-2; no firm D call. CDR1 is LNHDA and CDR2 is SQIVND in the germline V gene (reference sequence). The CDR3 has 15 residues. The ends were cut back, 5 bases at V and 7 bases at J, with 17 bases in the middle. The CDR3 sequence is CASSPRKGLGGELFF. The CDR3 nucleotides are TGTGCCAGTAGTCCGCGAAAGGGTCTCGGCGGGGAGCTGTTTTTT. Full variable domain (outside the CDR3, taken from reference TRBV19 and TRBJ2-2): DGGITQSPKYLFRKEGQNVTLSCEQNLNHDAMYWYRQDPGQGLRLIYYSQIVNDFQKGDIAEGYSVSREKKESFPLTVTSAQKNPTAFYLCASSPRKGLGGELFFGEGSRLTVL.

This chain connects TRBV18 to TRBJ2-5; no clear D gene. The CDR3 loop spans 15 amino acids. Germline V gene data show CDR1 as KGHSH and CDR2 as LQKENI. V lost 1 base and J lost 3, with 12 bases in between. CDR3 nucleotides: TGTGCCAGCTCACCACAGAAAGGACCCGAAGAGACCCAGTACTTC. This translates into CASSPQKGPEETQYF. The full variable domain, rest sourced from reference TRBV18 and TRBJ2-5, is NAGVMQNPRHLVRRRGQEARLRCSPMKGHSHVYWYRQLPEEGLKFMVYLQKENIIDESGMPKERFSAEFPKEGPSILRIQQVVRGDSAAYFCASSPQKGPEETQYFGPGTRLLVL.

The chain carries TRBV2 and TRBJ1-2, with 7 bases lining up with TRBD1. V dropped 7 bases and J dropped 8; count of bases not matched to a gene: 7. The CDR3 totals 12 residues. Germline lookup yields CDR1 SNHLY and CDR2 FYNNEI. Here the CDR3 reads CASTGGGWGYTF. The CDR3 nucleotides are TGTGCCAGCACAGGGGGTGGCTGGGGCTACACCTTC.

The chain couples TRBV7-9 to TRBJ2-1; 11 nucleotides agree with TRBD2. Germline loops: CDR1 SEHNR, CDR2 FQNEAQ (reference sequence). V was pared by 1 base and J by 6 bases, with 2 bases of the junction left unmatched. This CDR3 has 15 residues. The CDR3 DNA reads as TGTGCCAGCAGCTTAGTACTAGCGGGAGTCAATGAGCAGTTCTTC. This codes for CASSLVLAGVNEQFF.

V and J are TRBV2 and TRBJ2-7, with a possible D match to TRBD1 (6 bases). V was shortened by 4 bases and J by 7 bases, with 20 bases between the two germline ends. Germline CDR1 reads SNHLY; CDR2 reads FYNNEI. CDR3 length equals 15 residues. The CDR3 sequence is CASSAKGHPFLEQYF. DNA of the CDR3: TGTGCCAGCAGTGCCAAGGGACACCCGTTCCTGGAGCAGTACTTC. Full variable domain (rest looked up from reference TRBV2 and TRBJ2-7): EPEVTQTPSHQVTQMGQEVILRCVPISNHLYFYWYRQILGQKVEFLVSFYNNEISEKSEIFDDQFSVERPDGSNFTLKIRSTKLEDSAMYFCASSAKGHPFLEQYFGPGTRLTVT.

The J gene is TRBJ1-1, the V gene TRBV2; D is perhaps TRBD1 (5 bases). The CDR3 runs to 13 residues. V was shortened by 7 bases and J by 1 base, with 10 bases between the two germline ends. Germline values: CDR1 SNHLY, CDR2 FYNNEI. CDR3 amino acids: CASIQQENTEAFF. The CDR3 DNA reads TGTGCCAGCATTCAACAGGAGAACACTGAAGCTTTCTTT.

In its sample, this clone was seen a few times. J is TRBJ2-3 and V is TRBV4-2, with TRBD2 matching over 9 bases. Losses at the gene ends were 1 base for V and 4 bases for J; bases not matched to a gene: 9. The CDR3 loop spans 17 amino acids. Per the germline V gene, CDR1 is LGHNA and CDR2 is YNFKEQ. The CDR3 loop reads CASSQAERGAGADTQYF. Written as DNA, the CDR3 is TGTGCCAGCAGCCAAGCGGAGCGGGGGGCCGGGGCAGATACGCAGTATTTT.

The chain links TRBV7-3 to TRBJ1-2; weak D call: TRBD1 (5 bases). From germline, CDR1 is SGHTA and CDR2 FQGTGA. CDR3 length: 13 residues. The V and J ends lost 2 bases and 3 bases respectively, with 7 bases between them. CDR3 sequence: CASSLVRDYGYTF. For the CDR3, the DNA is TGTGCCAGCAGCTTAGTCAGGGACTATGGCTACACCTTC.

The table lists this clone with a few counts. V is TRBV24-1 and J is TRBJ2-2; 12 bases line up with TRBD1. Germline-derived CDR1 and CDR2 are KGHDR and SFDVKD. This CDR3 spans 18 amino acids. Trimming removed 2 bases from V and 6 bases from J; junction bases left unmatched: 9. CDR3 residues: CATSDSSPGQGAAGELFF. CDR3 coding DNA: TGTGCCACCAGTGATTCATCTCCGGGACAGGGGGCCGCCGGGGAGCTGTTTTTT.

The J gene is TRBJ1-1, the V gene TRBV4-3; D remains unclear. The CDR3 totals 13 residues. In germline, CDR1 is LGHNA, CDR2 YSLEER. Trimming left V 2 bases short and J 0 bases short, with 4 bases between. The CDR3 nucleotides read TGCGCCAGCAGCCAATTGATGAACACTGAAGCTTTCTTT. This translates into CASSQLMNTEAFF.

V gene TRBV6-5 combines with J gene TRBJ1-1, with D unclear. The CDR3 consists of 14 residues. Trimming pared 10 bases from V and 4 bases from J, leaving 19 bases between. Germline V gives CDR1 MNHEY, CDR2 SVGAGI. CDR3 nucleotide sequence: TGTGCCACGATAAACCCGGTTCGTGGCACTGAAGCTTTCTTT. Encoded protein: CATINPVRGTEAFF.

V and J are TRBV4-3 and TRBJ1-4, with D maybe TRBD1 (6 bases). In germline, CDR1 is LGHNA, CDR2 YSLEER. The ends were cut back, 3 bases at V and 10 bases at J, with 9 bases in the middle. The CDR3 is 12 amino acids. The CDR3 nucleotides are TGCGCCAGCAGCCACGAAGGGGGAAAACTGTTTTTT. This translates into CASSHEGGKLFF.

This sequence joins TRBV12-3 or TRBV12-4 and TRBJ1-2; D remains ambiguous. CDR3 length equals 12 residues. V lost 7 bases and J lost 4, with 10 bases in between. Here the CDR3 DNA reads TGTGCCAGCACTAAGGCCGGCTATGGCTACACCTTC. Translated, it gives CASTKAGYGYTF.

V and J are TRBV27 and TRBJ2-7; TRBD2 is a possible D gene (7 bases). The CDR3 extends over 15 amino acids. Germline lookup yields CDR1 MNHEY and CDR2 SMNVEV (reference sequence). Trimming removed 6 bases from V and 2 bases from J, with 17 bases in between. Written as DNA, the CDR3 is TGTGCCAGCAGCCAATTAGGGGGGGCACCCTACGAGCAGTACTTC. Amino acid sequence: CASSQLGGAPYEQYF.

The genes are TRBV7-3 and TRBJ2-1, with D tentatively TRBD2 (7 bases). V lost 5 bases to trimming and J lost 3 bases, with 17 bases between them. This CDR3 spans 16 amino acids. Germline V CDR1 and CDR2: SGHTA, FQGTGA. CDR3 sequence: CASSRMAGAVYNEQFF. The CDR3 DNA reads TGTGCCAGCAGCCGGATGGCGGGGGCCGTCTACAATGAGCAGTTCTTC.

The table lists this clone with a few counts. This chain links TRBV4-3 with TRBJ2-1; D is tentatively TRBD1 or TRBD2 (5 bases each). Germline V CDR1 and CDR2: LGHNA, YSLEER. Trimming took off 2 bases at V and 5 bases at J, with 13 bases between the two ends. The CDR3 loop spans 15 amino acids. The CDR3 protein is CASSQTFGANNEQFF. CDR3 coding DNA: TGCGCCAGCAGCCAAACTTTCGGGGCGAACAATGAGCAGTTCTTC.

In this sample, this clone turned up a few times. The CDR3 region has the DNA TGTGCCAGCTCACCACCGGGACAGCACACTGAAGCTTTCTTT. This gives the protein CASSPPGQHTEAFF. The chain carries TRBV18 and TRBJ1-1, with 7 bases that match TRBD1. This CDR3 spans 14 amino acids. The junction had 1 base not matched to a gene; V was cut back by 0 bases and J by 3 bases. Germline values: CDR1 KGHSH, CDR2 LQKENI.

On this clone itself: A junction boundary mismatches the germline segment, possibly from a read error. Here the CDR3 DNA reads TGTGCCAGCAGCTTAGAGGGCGCGCAGACCCAGTACTTC. Translation gives CASSLEGAQTQYF. V is TRBV5-1 and J is TRBJ2-5, with TRBD2 as a possible D gene (5 bases). The CDR3 runs 13 residues. The germline V gene has CDR1 SGHRS and CDR2 YFSETQ. Full variable domain (missing parts from reference TRBV5-1 and TRBJ2-5): KAGVTQTPRYLIKTRGQQVTLSCSPISGHRSVSWYQQTPGQGLQFLFEYFSETQRNKGNFPGRFSGRQFSNSRSEMNVSTLELGDSALYLCASSLEGAQTQYFGPGTRLLVL.

The rearrangement joins TRBV13 to TRBJ2-1; a weak D match, TRBD2 (6 bases). The CDR3 is made up of 16 amino acids. Trimming stripped 0 bases from V and 5 bases from J, with 14 bases between. From germline, CDR1 is PRHDT and CDR2 FYEKMQ (reference sequence). The CDR3 DNA sequence: TGTGCCAGCAGCTTAGGATCGGAGGGATGGCACAATGAGCAGTTCTTC. It translates to CASSLGSEGWHNEQFF. Full variable domain (remainder filled in from reference TRBV13 and TRBJ2-1): AAGVIQSPRHLIKEKRETATLKCYPIPRHDTVYWYQQGPGQDPQFLISFYEKMQSDKGSIPDRFSAQQFSDYHSELNMSSLELGDSALYFCASSLGSEGWHNEQFFGPGTRLTVL.

The rearrangement uses TRBV7-9 and TRBJ1-5; TRBD1 agrees at 7 bases. The V gene end was trimmed by 6 bases and the J gene end by 11 bases; junction bases not matched to a gene: 7. The CDR3 runs to 12 residues. Germline CDR1 is SEHNR and CDR2 is FQNEAQ (reference sequence). CDR3 bases: TGTGCCAGCAGTCTTGAACAGGGGACCCAGCATTTT. Translated: CASSLEQGTQHF.

The CDR3 DNA sequence: TGTGCTAGTGGTTTAGGGGGCGGTCAGCCCCAGCATTTT. Translating it yields CASGLGGGQPQHF. This chain connects TRBV12-5 to TRBJ1-5, with 7 nucleotides matching TRBD1. Germline assignment: CDR1 LGHNT and CDR2 FRNRAP. The CDR3 length is 13 residues. V dropped 3 bases and J dropped 6; count of bases not matched to a gene: 2. Variable domain in full (rest from reference TRBV12-5 and TRBJ1-5): DARVTQTPRHKVTEMGQEVTMRCQPILGHNTVFWYRQTMMQGLELLAYFRNRAPLDDSGMPKDRFSAEMPDATLATLKIQPSEPRDSAVYFCASGLGGGQPQHFGDGTRLSIL.

The chain recombines TRBV24-1 with TRBJ1-2; D uncertain. Trimming pared 1 base from V and 2 bases from J, leaving 4 bases between. Germline CDR1 KGHDR, CDR2 SFDVKD. The CDR3 is made up of 13 amino acids. The CDR3 sequence is CATSDFPNYGYTF. The CDR3, as DNA: TGTGCCACCAGTGATTTTCCCAACTATGGCTACACCTTC.

The chain carries TRBV6-2 or TRBV6-3 and TRBJ2-7, with TRBD1 matching over 8 bases. V shed 6 bases, J shed 4 bases, and the junction held 11 bases outside the gene matches. CDR3 length: 15 residues. From germline, CDR1 is MNHEY and CDR2 SVGEGT. CDR3 amino acids: CASSSTDRGRYEQYF. As DNA, the CDR3 is TGTGCCAGCAGCTCCACCGACAGGGGAAGGTACGAGCAGTACTTC.

The CDR3 sequence: CASSLTAFEQFF. Written as DNA, the CDR3 is TGTGCCAGCAGCTTGACAGCGTTTGAGCAGTTCTTC. The V call is TRBV11-2, the J call TRBJ2-1, with D possibly being TRBD1 (5 bases). Germline values: CDR1 SGHAT, CDR2 FQNNGV. The CDR3 is 12 residues long. Trimming shortened V by 3 bases and J by 9 bases, and 9 bases separated the two germline ends. The full variable domain, completed using reference TRBV11-2 and TRBJ2-1, is EAGVAQSPRYKIIEKRQSVAFWCNPISGHATLYWYQQILGQGPKLLIQFQNNGVVDDSQLPKDRFSAERLKGVDSTLKIQPAKLEDSAVYLCASSLTAFEQFFGPGTRLTVL.

This chain links TRBV6-2 or TRBV6-3 with TRBJ1-5, with no clear D. Germline-derived CDR1 and CDR2 are MNHEY and SVGEGT. The length of the CDR3 is 12 residues. Trimming took off 5 bases at V and 6 bases at J, with 8 bases between the two ends. The CDR3: CASSADSQPQHF. In nucleotides, the CDR3 is TGTGCCAGCAGTGCAGATTCTCAGCCCCAGCATTTT.

V gene TRBV30 combines with J gene TRBJ1-5; no reliable D call. Trimming shortened V by 1 base and J by 4 bases, and 8 bases separated the two germline ends. The V gene's germline CDR1 is GTSNPN and CDR2 SVGIG (reference sequence). CDR3 size: 13 residues. CDR3 DNA: TGTGCCTGGAGTGGTGAGGGTAATCAGCCCCAGCATTTT. This codes for CAWSGEGNQPQHF.

V is TRBV15 and J is TRBJ2-1; 12 nucleotides line up with TRBD2. V shed 3 bases, J shed 10 bases, and the junction held 1 base outside the gene matches. Per the germline V gene, CDR1 is LNHNV and CDR2 is YYDKDF (reference sequence). The CDR3 has 13 residues. As DNA, the CDR3 is TGTGCCACCAGCAGCGGACTAGCGGGGGAGCAGTTCTTC. This codes for CATSSGLAGEQFF. Looking up the rest from reference TRBV15 and TRBJ2-1 gives the full variable domain: DAMVIQNPRYQVTQFGKPVTLSCSQTLNHNVMYWYQQKSSQAPKLLFHYYDKDFNNEADTPDNFQSRRPNTSFCFLDIRSPGLGDTAMYLCATSSGLAGEQFFGPGTRLTVL.

The chain employs TRBV14 and TRBJ1-6, with D unclear. CDR3 size: 18 residues. The germline gives CDR1 SGHDN, CDR2 FVKESK. Trimming cost V 1 base and J 8 bases, with 21 bases left between them. This CDR3 is CASSQGQDKKIRDSPLHF. The CDR3 nucleotides are TGTGCCAGCAGCCAAGGGCAAGACAAAAAAATAAGAGATTCACCCCTCCACTTT.

The chain links TRBV10-1 to TRBJ2-5, with TRBD1 identical over 10 bases. Germline V lookup: CDR1 WNHNN, CDR2 SYGVQD (reference sequence). The CDR3 is 12 residues long. J gave up 6 bases and V 7 bases, and 2 bases lay outside the gene matches. The CDR3 DNA sequence: TGCGCCAGCAAGGGACAGGGGCAGACCCAGTACTTC. Its translation: CASKGQGQTQYF.

Turning to this clone: Other DNA sequences from this sample encode an identical CDR3 as well. The V gene is TRBV25-1, the J gene TRBJ1-2; D uncertain. This CDR3 contains 11 residues. CDR1 MGHDK and CDR2 SYGVNS come from the germline V gene. The V and J ends lost 8 bases and 1 base respectively, with 5 bases between them. CDR3 sequence (DNA): TGTGCCAGCGGCGGTAACTATGGCTACACCTTC. Translated: CASGGNYGYTF.